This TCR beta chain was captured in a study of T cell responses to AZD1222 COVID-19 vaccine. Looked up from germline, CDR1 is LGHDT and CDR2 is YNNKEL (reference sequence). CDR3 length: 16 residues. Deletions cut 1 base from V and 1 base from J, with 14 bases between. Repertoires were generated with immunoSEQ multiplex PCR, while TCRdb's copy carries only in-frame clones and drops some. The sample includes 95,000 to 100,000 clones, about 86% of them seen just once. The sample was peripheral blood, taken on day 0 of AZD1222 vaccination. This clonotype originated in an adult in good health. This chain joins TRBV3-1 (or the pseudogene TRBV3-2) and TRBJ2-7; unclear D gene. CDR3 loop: CASSQGVDAGSYEQYF. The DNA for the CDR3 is TGTGCCAGCAGCCAAGGAGTGGATGCCGGTTCCTACGAGCAGTACTTC.